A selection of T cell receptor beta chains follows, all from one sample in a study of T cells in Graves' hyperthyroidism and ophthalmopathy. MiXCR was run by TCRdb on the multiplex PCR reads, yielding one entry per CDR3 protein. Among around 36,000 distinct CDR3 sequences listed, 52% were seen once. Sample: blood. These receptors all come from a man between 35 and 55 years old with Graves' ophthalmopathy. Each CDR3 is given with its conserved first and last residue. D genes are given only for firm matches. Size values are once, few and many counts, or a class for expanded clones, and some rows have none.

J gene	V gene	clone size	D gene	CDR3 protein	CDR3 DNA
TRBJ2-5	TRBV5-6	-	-	CASSLLLSGIETQYF	TGTGCCAGCAGCTTGCTCTTGTCGGGGATAGAGACCCAGTACTTC
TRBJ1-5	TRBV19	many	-	CASSSRPSYSNQPQHF	TGTGCCAGTAGTAGTCGCCCCTCCTATAGCAATCAGCCCCAGCATTTT
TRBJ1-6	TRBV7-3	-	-	CAVPLQLCSYNSPLHF	TGTGCCGTCCCTCTGCAGCTGTGCTCCTATAATTCACCCCTCCACTTT
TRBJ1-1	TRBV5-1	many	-	CASSLIETTEAFF	TGCGCCAGCAGCTTAATAGAAACCACTGAAGCTTTCTTT
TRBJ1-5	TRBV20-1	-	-	CSASHRGGQYQPQHF	TGCAGTGCTAGCCACCGGGGGGGCCAATATCAGCCCCAGCATTTT
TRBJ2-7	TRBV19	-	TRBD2	CASSVSGRANEQYF	TGTGCCAGTAGTGTTAGCGGGAGGGCCAACGAGCAGTACTTC
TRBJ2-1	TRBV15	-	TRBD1	CATTSDSATGGLNEQFF	TGTGCCACCACCAGTGATTCTGCGACAGGGGGCCTCAATGAGCAGTTCTTC
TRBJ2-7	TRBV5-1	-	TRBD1	CASSSDRVYEQYF	TGCGCCAGCAGTTCGGACAGGGTATACGAGCAGTACTTC
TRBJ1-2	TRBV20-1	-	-	CSARRPGSGNTF	TGCAGTGCTAGAAGGCCAGGGTCCGGAAACACCTTC
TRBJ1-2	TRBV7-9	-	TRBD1	CASSRAGTGYGYTF	TGTGCCAGCAGCCGGGCCGGGACAGGGTACGGCTACACCTTC
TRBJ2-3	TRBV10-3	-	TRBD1	CANGQGGDTDTQYF	TGTGCCAACGGACAGGGCGGGGACACAGATACGCAGTATTTT
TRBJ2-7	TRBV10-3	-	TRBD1	CAIDKGQDREQYF	TGTGCCATCGATAAGGGACAGGATCGCGAGCAGTACTTC
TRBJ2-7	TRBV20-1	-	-	CSAEKNQASSYEQYF	TGCAGTGCTGAAAAAAACCAGGCAAGCTCCTACGAGCAGTACTTC
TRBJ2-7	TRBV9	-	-	CASSVDAGGYEQYF	TGTGCCAGCAGCGTTGACGCCGGGGGCTACGAGCAGTACTTC
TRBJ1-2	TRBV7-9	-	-	CASSDDGGRGYTF	TGTGCCAGCAGTGACGATGGGGGACGTGGCTACACCTTC
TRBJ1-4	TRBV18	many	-	CAGSTGNEKLFF	TGTGCCGGATCGACAGGAAACGAAAAACTGTTTTTT
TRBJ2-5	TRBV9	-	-	CASSVGEGNQPQYF	TGTGCCAGCAGCGTAGGAGAGGGCAATCAGCCCCAGTACTTC
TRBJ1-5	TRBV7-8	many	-	CASSLGRTLNQPQHF	TGTGCCAGCAGCCTGGGACGGACTTTGAATCAGCCCCAGCATTTT
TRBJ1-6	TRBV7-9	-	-	CASSLDGQDIHF	TGTGCCAGCAGCTTAGACGGACAAGATATCCACTTT
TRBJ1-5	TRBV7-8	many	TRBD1	CASSLERQGRGNQPQHF	TGTGCCAGCAGCTTAGAGAGACAGGGGAGAGGCAATCAGCCCCAGCATTTT
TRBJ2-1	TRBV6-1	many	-	CASSGAFEQFF	TGTGCCAGCAGTGGGGCTTTTGAGCAGTTCTTC
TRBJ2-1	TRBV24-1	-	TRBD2	CVSGRYWNEQFF	TGTGTTAGCGGGAGATACTGGAATGAGCAGTTCTTC
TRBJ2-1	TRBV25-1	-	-	CASSVRGGWANEQFF	TGTGCCAGCAGCGTTAGGGGGGGTTGGGCCAATGAGCAGTTCTTC
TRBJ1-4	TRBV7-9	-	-	CASGFGQSYEKLFF	TGTGCCAGCGGCTTCGGACAGTCTTATGAAAAACTGTTTTTT
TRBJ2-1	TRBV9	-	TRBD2	CASSVNGLAGSHEQFF	TGTGCCAGCAGCGTGAATGGACTAGCGGGAAGTCATGAGCAGTTCTTC
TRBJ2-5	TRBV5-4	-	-	CASSFSRQIQETQYF	TGTGCCAGCAGCTTTTCCAGACAAATCCAAGAGACCCAGTACTTC
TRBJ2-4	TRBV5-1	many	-	CASSLEGTGHKNIQYF	TGCGCCAGCAGCTTGGAGGGAACTGGCCACAAAAACATTCAGTACTTC
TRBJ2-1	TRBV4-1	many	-	CASSQPRDANEQFF	TGCGCCAGCAGCCAACCCCGGGACGCCAATGAGCAGTTCTTC